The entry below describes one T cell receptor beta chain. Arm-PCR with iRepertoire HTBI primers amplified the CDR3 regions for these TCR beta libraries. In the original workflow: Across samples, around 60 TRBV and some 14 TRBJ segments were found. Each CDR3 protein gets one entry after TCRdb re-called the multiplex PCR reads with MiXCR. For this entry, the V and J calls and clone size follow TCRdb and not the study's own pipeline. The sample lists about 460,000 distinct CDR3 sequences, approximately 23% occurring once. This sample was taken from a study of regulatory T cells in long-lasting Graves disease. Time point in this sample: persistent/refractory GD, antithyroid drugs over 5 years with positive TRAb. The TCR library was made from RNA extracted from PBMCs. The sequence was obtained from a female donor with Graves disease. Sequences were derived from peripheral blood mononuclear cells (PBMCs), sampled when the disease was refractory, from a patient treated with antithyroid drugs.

The CDR3 is CASSEGTTPGELFF. The CDR3 coding sequence is TGTGCCAGCAGCGAGGGGACGACCCCCGGGGAGCTGTTTTTT. The V and J genes are TRBV6-1 and TRBJ2-2, with D perhaps being TRBD1 or TRBD2 (5 bases each). CDR1 and CDR2 (germline): MNHNS, SASEGT. The CDR3 sequence is 14 residues long. Trimming pared 6 bases from V and 6 bases from J, leaving 14 bases between.